This T cell receptor (beta chain) was recorded in a study of T-cell reconstitution after alpha-beta-depleted transplantation in children. On this clonotype: Its antigen is not identified.

Study-level results: Two months or so post-transplant, alpha-beta T cells reportedly derived from several hundred expanded graft clones.

The authors prepared the TCRbeta library with unique molecular identifiers. MiXCR was run by TCRdb on the PCR reads, yielding one entry per CDR3 protein. There are about 440,000 distinct CDR3 sequences in the sample; roughly two fifths occur only once, and 27% lies in the top ten. The CDR3 length is 12 residues. The germline V and J ends were trimmed by 5 bases and 6 bases, with 8 bases remaining between them. Germline values: CDR1 LGHDT, CDR2 YNNKEL (reference sequence). The sequencing here drew on PBMCs, taken before TCRalphabeta/CD19-depleted stem cell transplant. This TCR was sampled from a girl aged 2 to 10 with aplastic anemia, due to receive a stem cell transplant. The rearrangement links TRBV3-1 to TRBJ1-5; no firm D call. The CDR3 spells CASSDRSQPQHF. CDR3 nucleotide sequence: TGTGCCAGCAGCGATAGGAGTCAGCCCCAGCATTTT.